These 23 T cell receptor beta chains were sequenced from one sample in a study of blood T cell repertoires in COVID-19. TCRdb keeps only in-frame clones here, not all; method: immunoSEQ multiplex PCR. The repertoire holds roughly 160,000 clones, with around nine tenths as singletons. Sequencing was carried out using peripheral blood. The receptors were gathered from a man aged 60 to 69 with COVID-19, enrolled during active disease.

As concerns this clone: The junction shows a germline mismatch at one end, possibly a read error. The chain recombines TRBV6-2 or TRBV6-3 with TRBJ1-2; D not resolved. This CDR3 has 11 residues. Germline assignment: CDR1 MNHEY and CDR2 SVGEGT. CDR3 sequence reads: CASSTGRAPVF. CDR3 DNA: TGTGCCAGCAGTACGGGGAGGGCCCCCGTATTC.

This rearrangement joins TRBV4-1 to TRBJ1-1; a possible D gene is TRBD1 (6 bases). CDR3 size: 16 residues. The ends were cut back, 3 bases at V and 1 base at J, with 15 bases in the middle. Germline V gene sequence: CDR1 MGHRA, CDR2 YSYEKL. CDR3 sequence reads: CASSQALLDRNTEAFF. Here the CDR3 DNA reads TGCGCCAGCAGCCAGGCTTTACTGGACAGGAACACTGAAGCTTTCTTT.

This chain connects TRBV19 to TRBJ1-2; TRBD1 is a possible D gene (5 bases). This CDR3 has 13 amino acids. Trimming stripped 6 bases from V and 3 bases from J, with 11 bases between. Germline CDR1 LNHDA, CDR2 SQIVND (reference sequence). The CDR3 is CASRPRDDYGYTF. The CDR3 bases are TGTGCCAGTAGACCCAGGGATGACTATGGCTACACCTTC.

J is TRBJ2-1 and V is TRBV20-1, with 7 bases lining up with TRBD2. V shed 3 bases and J 2 bases; nucleotides not matched to a gene: 7. Germline CDR1 and CDR2: DFQATT and SNEGSKA (reference sequence). The CDR3 extends over 15 amino acids. The CDR3: CSASSSGIPYNEQFF. In nucleotides, the CDR3 is TGCAGTGCTAGTTCCAGCGGGATTCCCTACAATGAGCAGTTCTTC.

The gene calls are TRBV11-3 and TRBJ2-3; D is unclear. The germline V gene has CDR1 SGHNT and CDR2 YENEEA. CDR3 length equals 13 residues. Trimming took off 4 bases at V and 6 bases at J, with 11 bases between the two ends. The CDR3 here is CASSSFKADTQYF. The CDR3 DNA reads TGTGCCAGCAGCTCCTTTAAAGCGGATACGCAGTATTTT.

In this sample, this clone turned up a few times. The rearrangement uses TRBV4-2 and TRBJ2-5, with 8 bases lining up with TRBD1. V lost 4 bases to trimming and J lost 0 bases; unmatched junction nucleotides: 1. The CDR3 is 14 amino acids. Germline V CDR1 and CDR2: LGHNA, YNFKEQ. CDR3 in DNA: TGTGCCAGCAGCCCGGACAGGGACCAAGAGACCCAGTACTTC. This sequence encodes CASSPDRDQETQYF.

The V gene is TRBV19, the J gene TRBJ1-1; D may be TRBD1 (5 bases). Trimming removed 4 bases at V and 4 bases at J, with 16 bases between. Germline CDR1 reads LNHDA; CDR2 reads SQIVND (reference sequence). This CDR3 has 15 residues. CDR3 protein: CASSKDPRVGTEAFF. The CDR3 DNA is TGTGCCAGTAGTAAAGATCCCAGGGTTGGCACTGAAGCTTTCTTT.

The chain has TRBV3-1 (or the pseudogene TRBV3-2) and TRBJ2-7, with D unresolved. Germline lookup yields CDR1 LGHDT and CDR2 YNNKEL (reference sequence). V lost 1 base and J 4 bases, leaving 8 bases between the germline ends. The length of the CDR3 is 13 residues. In DNA, the CDR3 is TGTGCCAGCAGCCAAGGAGGTGGTTACGAGCAGTACTTC. Its translation is CASSQGGGYEQYF.

J is TRBJ1-2 and V is TRBV25-1; D gene uncertain. V lost 0 bases to trimming and J lost 4 bases, with 6 bases between them. Germline loops: CDR1 MGHDK, CDR2 SYGVNS. This CDR3 is 13 amino acids long. The chain's CDR3 is CASSEYTGYGYTF. The CDR3, as DNA: TGTGCCAGCAGTGAATATACGGGCTATGGCTACACCTTC.

The V call is TRBV15, the J call TRBJ2-1; TRBD1 might be the D (5 bases). Germline V gives CDR1 LNHNV, CDR2 YYDKDF (reference sequence). This CDR3 spans 12 amino acids. The V gene lost 3 bases and the J gene lost 9 bases, with 9 bases spanning the gap. The CDR3 DNA sequence: TGTGCCACCAGCAGGACAGCATTTGAGCAGTTCTTC. Residues: CATSRTAFEQFF.

The chain links TRBV5-1 to TRBJ2-7, with D hard to call. The CDR3 runs 14 residues. Per germline, CDR1 SGHRS and CDR2 YFSETQ. V was pared by 4 bases and J by 3 bases, with 14 bases between. This CDR3 is CASSLREAYYEQYF. CDR3 nucleotide sequence: TGCGCCAGCAGCCTTCGTGAGGCTTACTACGAGCAGTACTTC.

The genes are TRBV19 and TRBJ1-2, with TRBD1 identical over 9 bases. J gave up 6 bases and V 5 bases, and 4 bases lay outside the gene matches. Germline V lookup: CDR1 LNHDA, CDR2 SQIVND (reference sequence). The CDR3 length is 13 residues. The CDR3 is CASSWGQGDGYTF. The CDR3, as DNA: TGTGCCAGTAGTTGGGGACAGGGAGATGGCTACACCTTC.

This clone was observed a single time. The chain is built from TRBV7-2 and TRBJ2-7; TRBD2 might be the D (5 bases). The CDR3 runs 15 residues. CDR1 is SGHTA, CDR2 FQGNSA, per germline. V gave up 0 bases and J gave up 4 bases, with 13 bases separating them. CDR3 nucleotides: TGTGCCAGCAGCTTAGCGGAGCAAGCGGCATACGAGCAGTACTTC. As protein: CASSLAEQAAYEQYF.

This chain joins TRBV5-1 and TRBJ1-1, with 10 bases aligning to TRBD1. CDR1 is SGHRS, CDR2 YFSETQ, per germline. The length of the CDR3 is 16 residues. V shed 0 bases and J 1 base; nucleotides not matched to a gene: 3. The CDR3 nucleotides read TGCGCCAGCAGCTTGGGACAGGGGGCGAGGAACACTGAAGCTTTCTTT. Translated: CASSLGQGARNTEAFF. Based on the CDR3 plus reference TRBV5-1 and TRBJ1-1, the full variable domain is KAGVTQTPRYLIKTRGQQVTLSCSPISGHRSVSWYQQTPGQGLQFLFEYFSETQRNKGNFPGRFSGRQFSNSRSEMNVSTLELGDSALYLCASSLGQGARNTEAFFGQGTRLTVV.

V and J are TRBV5-1 and TRBJ2-1; 8 bases line up with TRBD2. The germline V gene has CDR1 SGHRS and CDR2 YFSETQ. The CDR3 has 15 residues. V was pared by 2 bases and J by 3 bases, with 4 bases of the junction left unmatched. DNA of the CDR3: TGCGCCAGCAGCTTAGCGCTAGCGGGCTACAATGAGCAGTTCTTC. Translated: CASSLALAGYNEQFF.

V is TRBV14 and J is TRBJ1-2; 9 bases fit TRBD1. V lost 2 bases, J lost 1 base, and 8 bases stayed unmatched. The CDR3 sequence is 17 residues long. Germline-derived CDR1 and CDR2 are SGHDN and FVKESK. The CDR3 region is CASSQPAGTGLNYGYTF. CDR3 nucleotides: TGTGCCAGCAGCCAACCAGCCGGGACAGGGCTTAACTATGGCTACACCTTC.

The rearrangement uses TRBV3-1 (or the pseudogene TRBV3-2) and TRBJ2-7; D not certain. Germline V gene lookup returns CDR1 LGHDT and CDR2 YNNKEL (reference sequence). The CDR3 is 12 residues long. The germline V and J ends were trimmed by 4 bases and 4 bases, with 8 bases remaining between them. CDR3 nucleotide sequence: TGTGCCAGCAGCCGGGCGTCATACGAGCAGTACTTC. This encodes CASSRASYEQYF.

The CDR3 region has the DNA TGTGCCAGTAGTAGGGGGACAAACAATCAGCCCCAGCATTTT. This gives the protein CASSRGTNNQPQHF. The chain couples TRBV19 to TRBJ1-5; weak D call: TRBD1 (6 bases). The CDR3 runs 14 residues. V shed 4 bases and J shed 3 bases, with 10 bases lying between them. Germline lookup yields CDR1 LNHDA and CDR2 SQIVND (reference sequence). Complete variable domain (other parts from reference TRBV19 and TRBJ1-5): DGGITQSPKYLFRKEGQNVTLSCEQNLNHDAMYWYRQDPGQGLRLIYYSQIVNDFQKGDIAEGYSVSREKKESFPLTVTSAQKNPTAFYLCASSRGTNNQPQHFGDGTRLSIL.

J is TRBJ1-2 and V is TRBV12-5; possibly TRBD1 for D (5 bases). This CDR3 comprises 13 residues. Looked up from germline, CDR1 is LGHNT and CDR2 is FRNRAP. Between the trimmed V and J ends, which lost 2 bases and 6 bases, there was a span of 10 bases. In DNA, the CDR3 is TGTGCTAGTGGTTTGCCACCGACAGATGGCTACACCTTC. Translation: CASGLPPTDGYTF.

This chain links TRBV23-1 with TRBJ1-5; 9 positions agree with TRBD1. TRBV23-1 is an open reading frame, and its role is uncertain. J gave up 11 bases and V 2 bases, and 16 bases lay outside the gene matches. The CDR3 has 17 residues. CDR3 DNA: TGCGCCAGCAGTCAACCCGGGACAGGGTTAATAAGAGAGACCCAGCATTTT. It translates to CASSQPGTGLIRETQHF.

The chain links TRBV2 to TRBJ2-7; 7 nucleotides line up with TRBD1. Germline CDR1 SNHLY, CDR2 FYNNEI. Trimming removed 4 bases from V and 3 bases from J; junction bases left unmatched: 9. This CDR3 is 15 amino acids long. The CDR3 sequence: CASSGGTAKNYEQYF. Here the CDR3 DNA reads TGTGCCAGCAGTGGAGGGACAGCGAAAAACTACGAGCAGTACTTC.

The gene calls are TRBV11-3 and TRBJ2-7; D unresolved. The V gene's germline CDR1 is SGHNT and CDR2 YENEEA. The CDR3 runs to 13 residues. The V end was cut by 2 bases, the J end by 3 bases, with 8 bases between. CDR3 in amino acids: CASSLNRFYEQYF. CDR3 nucleotides: TGTGCCAGCAGCTTAAACAGATTCTACGAGCAGTACTTC.

The genes are TRBV7-9 and TRBJ2-6; D gene unclear. Germline loops: CDR1 SEHNR, CDR2 FQNEAQ (reference sequence). Trimming pared 6 bases from V and 0 bases from J, leaving 15 bases between. The CDR3 totals 17 residues. The CDR3 is CASRPPLLASGANVLTF. CDR3 DNA: TGTGCCAGCAGACCACCCCTCTTGGCCTCTGGGGCCAACGTCCTGACTTTC.